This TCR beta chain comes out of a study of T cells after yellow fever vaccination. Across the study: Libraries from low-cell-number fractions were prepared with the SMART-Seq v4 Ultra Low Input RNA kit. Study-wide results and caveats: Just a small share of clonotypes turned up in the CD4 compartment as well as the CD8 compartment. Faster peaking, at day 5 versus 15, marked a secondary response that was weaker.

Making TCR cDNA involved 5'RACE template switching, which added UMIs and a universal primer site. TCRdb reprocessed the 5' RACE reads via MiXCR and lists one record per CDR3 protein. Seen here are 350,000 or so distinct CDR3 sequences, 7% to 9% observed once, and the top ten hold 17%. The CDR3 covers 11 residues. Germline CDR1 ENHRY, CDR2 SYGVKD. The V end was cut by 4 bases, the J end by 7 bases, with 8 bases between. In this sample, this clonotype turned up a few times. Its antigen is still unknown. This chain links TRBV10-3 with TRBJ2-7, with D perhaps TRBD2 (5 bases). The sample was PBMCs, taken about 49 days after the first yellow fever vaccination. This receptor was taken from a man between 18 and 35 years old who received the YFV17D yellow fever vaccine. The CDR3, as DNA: TGTGCCATCAGTGGCCGAGGGGAGCAGTACGTC. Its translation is CAISGRGEQYV.